The 26 T cell receptor beta chains listed next were all sequenced from one sample in a study of T-cell memory formation after mild COVID-19. TCRdb re-called the 5' RACE reads through MiXCR, storing one row per CDR3 protein. This table has 130,000 to 150,000 distinct CDR3 sequences, approximately 5.7% appearing once. The source material was PBMCs or a T cell subset sorted from them (not recorded which). These receptors all stem from an adult woman who had mild COVID-19 (a few samples of this study predate the infection). Cell type and time point are not known.

This clonotype was picked up many times. The chain joins TRBV7-6 to TRBJ1-1; tentatively, D is TRBD1 (5 bases). The CDR3 contains 15 residues. Germline lookup yields CDR1 SGHVS and CDR2 FNYEAQ. V was clipped by 0 bases and J by 1 base, with 9 bases between them. CDR3 protein: CASSLAGQGNTEAFF. CDR3 coding DNA: TGTGCCAGCAGCTTAGCCGGCCAGGGGAACACTGAAGCTTTCTTT.

This clonotype was observed many times. The CDR3 protein is CAWRRRRGVRTTINEQFF. In DNA, the CDR3 is TGTGCCTGGAGGAGGCGGAGGGGGGTCCGCACAACTATCAATGAGCAGTTCTTC. The gene calls are TRBV30 and TRBJ2-1, with D perhaps TRBD1 or TRBD2 (6 bases each). The CDR3 covers 18 residues. Between the trimmed V and J ends, which lost 3 bases and 6 bases, there was a span of 27 bases. Germline loops: CDR1 GTSNPN, CDR2 SVGIG (reference sequence).

The sample holds many counts of this clonotype. This chain joins TRBV29-1 and TRBJ1-2; the D gene is possibly TRBD1 (5 bases). V gave up 1 base and J gave up 7 bases, with 7 bases separating them. CDR1 is SQVTM and CDR2 is ANQGSEA in the germline V gene. This CDR3 region has 11 residues. The CDR3 DNA reads TGCAGCGTTGAAGTAGGGGTTGGCTACACCTTC. Encoded protein: CSVEVGVGYTF.

This clonotype was detected many times. The chain employs TRBV6-2 or TRBV6-3 and TRBJ2-4, with D uncertain. The V end lost 6 bases, the J end lost 6 bases, and 9 bases lay between the germline ends. Germline V gives CDR1 MNHEY, CDR2 SVGEGT. This CDR3 contains 12 residues. The CDR3 bases are TGTGCCAGCAGCCTTAACTCAAACATTCAGTACTTC. Its protein is CASSLNSNIQYF.

The V call is TRBV24-1, the J call TRBJ1-2, with a tentative D call TRBD1 (5 bases). Trimming stripped 2 bases from V and 7 bases from J, with 10 bases between. The CDR3 loop spans 13 amino acids. CDR1 is KGHDR and CDR2 is SFDVKD in the germline V gene. The CDR3 loop is CATSDYAGSGYTF. Written as DNA, the CDR3 is TGTGCCACCAGTGATTATGCAGGGAGTGGCTACACCTTC.

This clonotype was recorded at least ten times. The chain is built from TRBV9 and TRBJ2-1; 7 bases are shared with TRBD2. The CDR3 has 15 amino acids. Per the germline V gene, CDR1 is SGDLS and CDR2 is YYNGEE. Trimming at V came to 3 bases and at J to 4 bases, leaving 7 bases not matched to a gene. CDR3 DNA: TGTGCCAGCAGCGCGGGGGGACTATCGTACAATGAGCAGTTCTTC. Its protein is CASSAGGLSYNEQFF.

This clonotype was seen a few times. V gene TRBV4-3 combines with J gene TRBJ2-3, with D uncertain. CDR1 LGHNA and CDR2 YSLEER come from the germline V gene. The CDR3 totals 18 residues. V lost 0 bases to trimming and J lost 2 bases, with 18 bases between them. DNA of the CDR3: TGCGCCAGCAGCCAAGAGTGGGCTCCCCAAGAAAACACAGATACGCAGTATTTT. It codes for CASSQEWAPQENTDTQYF.

This clonotype was counted many times. The chain has TRBV12-3 or TRBV12-4 and TRBJ2-3, with 8 positions matching TRBD1. CDR3 length equals 15 residues. Trimming took 4 bases from V and 2 from J; bases not matched to a gene: 5. CDR3 DNA: TGTGCCAGCAGTTGGGACAGGACTTACACAGATACGCAGTATTTT. Translation gives CASSWDRTYTDTQYF.

In regard to this clonotype: One junction end does not reproduce the germline sequence, and a read error may be involved. As DNA, the CDR3 is TGTGCCACCAGCAGAGATCGAGCGTTGAGCTCCTACACTGAGCAGTTCTTC. As protein: CATSRDRALSSYTEQFF. V and J are TRBV15 and TRBJ2-1; D uncertain. Germline assignment: CDR1 LNHNV and CDR2 YYDKDF (reference sequence). CDR3 size: 17 residues.

This clonotype was found a few times. J is TRBJ2-1 and V is TRBV14; no clear D gene. The CDR3 extends over 17 amino acids. Trimming removed 4 bases from V and 0 bases from J, with 16 bases in between. CDR1 is SGHDN, CDR2 FVKESK, per germline. CDR3 coding DNA: TGTGCCAGCAGCCGGCTTACAACAGTAGACTCCTACAATGAGCAGTTCTTC. Encoded protein: CASSRLTTVDSYNEQFF.

This clonotype was picked up many times. Written as DNA, the CDR3 is TGTGCCAGCACGACAGAACGATATACGCAGTATTTT. Encoded protein: CASTTERYTQYF. This chain uses TRBV12-3 or TRBV12-4 with TRBJ2-3, with a possible D match to TRBD1 (5 bases). This CDR3 spans 12 amino acids. Trimming cost V 7 bases and J 7 bases, with 12 bases left between them.

CDR3 in DNA: TGTGCCAGCAGTCTCGGGAGCACAGGGGTCGGGGTTAATTCACCCCTCCACTTT. Its translation is CASSLGSTGVGVNSPLHF. This chain joins TRBV27 and TRBJ1-6, with TRBD1 matching over 7 bases. V was pared by 5 bases and J by 6 bases, with 16 bases of the junction left unmatched. The length of the CDR3 is 18 residues. The germline gives CDR1 MNHEY, CDR2 SMNVEV (reference sequence).

With regard to this clonotype: A single base separates this from a much larger clone, so it may be a read error. V usage is TRBV7-9 and J usage is TRBJ2-1; TRBD1 or TRBD2 may be the D gene (6 bases each). The CDR3 sequence is 13 residues long. V was cut by 5 bases and J by 9 bases, with 14 bases left in between. CDR1 is SEHNR and CDR2 is FQNEAQ in the germline V gene (reference sequence). Here the CDR3 reads CASSPRRGREQFF. In DNA, the CDR3 is TGTGCCAGCAGCCCACGCCGGGGGCGTGAGCAGTTCTTC.

This clonotype was picked up a small number of times. V and J are TRBV10-3 and TRBJ2-5; D possibly corresponds to TRBD1 (5 bases). This CDR3 is built from 14 residues. V was pared by 10 bases and J by 5 bases, with 20 bases between. Germline lookup yields CDR1 ENHRY and CDR2 SYGVKD. CDR3 nucleotide sequence: TGTGCCACCCGAGACAGCCAGGCAGGGGAGACCCAGTACTTC. It translates to CATRDSQAGETQYF.

The chain couples TRBV5-1 to TRBJ2-6, with D possibly matching TRBD2 (5 bases). CDR3 length: 18 residues. The V and J ends lost 0 bases and 1 base respectively, with 14 bases between them. Looked up from germline, CDR1 is SGHRS and CDR2 is YFSETQ. The CDR3 reads CASSLVGGRDSGANVLTF. The CDR3 DNA follows: TGCGCCAGCAGCTTGGTGGGTGGTCGGGATTCTGGGGCCAACGTCCTGACTTTC.

Ten or more counts support this clonotype. The chain recombines TRBV5-1 with TRBJ2-7; D is perhaps TRBD1 or TRBD2 (5 bases each). The CDR3 sequence is 14 residues long. Per germline, CDR1 SGHRS and CDR2 YFSETQ. The germline V and J ends were trimmed by 4 bases and 2 bases, with 13 bases remaining between them. CDR3 region: CASSPRDRTYEQYF. CDR3 nucleotide sequence: TGCGCCAGCAGCCCCAGGGACCGAACCTACGAGCAGTACTTC.

There are a few counts of this clonotype. V gene TRBV3-1 combines with J gene TRBJ1-1, with 9 nucleotides matching TRBD1. The CDR3 sequence is 14 residues long. CDR1 and CDR2 (germline): LGHDT, YNNKEL (reference sequence). J was trimmed by 7 bases and V by 7 bases; bases with no gene match: 10. The CDR3 sequence: CASTDFGTGNEAFF. Written as DNA, the CDR3 is TGTGCCAGCACCGACTTTGGGACAGGGAATGAAGCTTTCTTT.

This clonotype was detected only a few times. The V gene is TRBV27, the J gene TRBJ2-5; 11 bases are shared with TRBD1. The CDR3 length is 17 residues. V shed 5 bases and J 5 bases; nucleotides not matched to a gene: 13. The germline V gene has CDR1 MNHEY and CDR2 SMNVEV (reference sequence). This CDR3 reads CASSHGPGQGATETQYF. The CDR3 DNA is TGTGCCAGCAGTCATGGGCCCGGACAGGGGGCGACGGAGACCCAGTACTTC.

This sequence joins TRBV20-1 and TRBJ1-3; D is possibly TRBD1 (5 bases). Between the trimmed V and J ends, which lost 4 bases and 3 bases, there was a span of 19 bases. The CDR3 sequence is 16 residues long. Germline-derived CDR1 and CDR2 are DFQATT and SNEGSKA (reference sequence). This CDR3 reads CSATQGGPRSGNTIYF. Written as DNA, the CDR3 is TGCAGTGCTACCCAGGGAGGGCCCCGAAGTGGAAACACCATATATTTT.

This clonotype was counted ten times or more. This chain uses TRBV12-3 or TRBV12-4 with TRBJ1-2, with no clear D. The CDR3 length is 13 residues. V was clipped by 5 bases and J by 8 bases, with 15 bases between them. The CDR3 sequence: CASSRTAAGGYTF. CDR3 DNA sequence: TGTGCCAGCAGTCGGACCGCGGCGGGGGGCTACACCTTC.

This clonotype was found many times. The V and J genes are TRBV4-1 and TRBJ2-7; D unclear. Germline CDR1 MGHRA, CDR2 YSYEKL. Trimming took 4 bases from V and 3 from J, leaving 13 bases between them. CDR3 length equals 14 residues. The CDR3 reads CASSPKGQSYEQYF. The DNA of the CDR3 is TGCGCCAGCAGCCCGAAAGGCCAGAGCTACGAGCAGTACTTC.

This clonotype was observed a few times. The chain employs TRBV9 and TRBJ2-1, with D perhaps TRBD2 (5 bases). The length of the CDR3 is 15 residues. Between the trimmed V and J ends, which lost 1 base and 2 bases, there was a span of 10 bases. CDR1 and CDR2 (germline): SGDLS, YYNGEE. CDR3 sequence: CASSVIGGAYNEQFF. CDR3 coding DNA: TGTGCCAGCAGCGTAATTGGAGGAGCCTACAATGAGCAGTTCTTC.

This clonotype came up many times. This rearrangement joins TRBV19 to TRBJ2-1; D call uncertain. The CDR3 covers 15 residues. Germline CDR1 is LNHDA and CDR2 is SQIVND (reference sequence). V lost 8 bases and J lost 4, with 18 bases in between. The CDR3 DNA reads TGTGCCAGTCGCGTAGTAGGGTTGGGTTACAATGAGCAGTTCTTC. This gives the protein CASRVVGLGYNEQFF.

The chain joins TRBV9 to TRBJ2-1; no clear D. The CDR3 spans 11 residues. The germline gives CDR1 SGDLS, CDR2 YYNGEE. V lost 4 bases and J 9 bases, leaving 8 bases between the germline ends. The DNA for the CDR3 is TGTGCCAGCAGCCCCGGATCTGAGCAGTTCTTC. Amino acids: CASSPGSEQFF.

This clonotype was seen many times. The V gene is TRBV7-9, the J gene TRBJ1-1; no clear D gene. The CDR3 consists of 14 residues. Germline V gene lookup returns CDR1 SEHNR and CDR2 FQNEAQ (reference sequence). V lost 3 bases to trimming and J lost 3 bases, with 11 bases between them. CDR3 nucleotides: TGTGCCAGCAGCTTTCTGCGTGGAGACACTGAAGCTTTCTTT. Translated: CASSFLRGDTEAFF.

The V and J genes are TRBV7-3 and TRBJ2-2, with a possible D match to TRBD2 (6 bases). The ends were cut back, 2 bases at V and 5 bases at J, with 15 bases in the middle. The CDR3 contains 16 residues. The germline CDR1 and CDR2 sequences are SGHTA and FQGTGA. CDR3 bases: TGTGCCAGCAGCTTATCGACTAGTAGTCGAACCGGGGAGCTGTTTTTT. Its protein is CASSLSTSSRTGELFF.